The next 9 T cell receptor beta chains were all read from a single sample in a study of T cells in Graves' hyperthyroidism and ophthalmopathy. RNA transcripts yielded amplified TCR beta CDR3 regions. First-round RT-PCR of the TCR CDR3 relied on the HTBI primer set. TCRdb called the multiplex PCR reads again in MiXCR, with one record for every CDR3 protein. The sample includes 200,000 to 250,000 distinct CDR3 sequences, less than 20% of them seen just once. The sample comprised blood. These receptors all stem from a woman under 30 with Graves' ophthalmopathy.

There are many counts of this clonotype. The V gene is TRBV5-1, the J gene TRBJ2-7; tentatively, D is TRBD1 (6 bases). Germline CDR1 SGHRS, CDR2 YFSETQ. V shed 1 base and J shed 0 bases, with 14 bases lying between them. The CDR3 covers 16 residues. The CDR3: CASSLKFTGISYEQYF. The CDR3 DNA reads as TGCGCCAGCAGCTTGAAGTTCACAGGGATCTCCTACGAGCAGTACTTC. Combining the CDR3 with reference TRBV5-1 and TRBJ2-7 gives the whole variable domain KAGVTQTPRYLIKTRGQQVTLSCSPISGHRSVSWYQQTPGQGLQFLFEYFSETQRNKGNFPGRFSGRQFSNSRSEMNVSTLELGDSALYLCASSLKFTGISYEQYFGPGTRLTVT.

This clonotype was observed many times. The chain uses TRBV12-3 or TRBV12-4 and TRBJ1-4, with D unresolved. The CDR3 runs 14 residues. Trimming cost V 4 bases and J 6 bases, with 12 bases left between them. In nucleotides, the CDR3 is TGTGCCAGCAGTTCAGGTCGCAACTATGAAAAACTGTTTTTT. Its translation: CASSSGRNYEKLFF.

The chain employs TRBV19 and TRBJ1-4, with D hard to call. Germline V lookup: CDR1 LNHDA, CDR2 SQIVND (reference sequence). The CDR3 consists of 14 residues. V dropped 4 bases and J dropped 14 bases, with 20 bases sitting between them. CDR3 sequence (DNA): TGTGCCAGTAGTAACTTTCCCCCCGACTCTCCCCTGTTTTTT. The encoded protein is CASSNFPPDSPLFF.

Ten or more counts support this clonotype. The CDR3 reads CASSQGVEQYF. The CDR3 bases are TGTGCCAGCAGCCAAGGTGTCGAGCAGTACTTC. The rearrangement uses TRBV3-1 and TRBJ2-7; D ambiguous. The germline V gene has CDR1 LGHDT and CDR2 YNNKEL (reference sequence). Trimming took off 1 base at V and 6 bases at J, with 4 bases between the two ends. The CDR3 has 11 amino acids.

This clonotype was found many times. As DNA, the CDR3 is TGTGCCAGCAGCTTAGCAGATGGTCAGCCCCAGCATTTT. Translation gives CASSLADGQPQHF. The rearrangement joins TRBV7-2 to TRBJ1-5; the D is unclear. The CDR3 totals 13 residues. Per germline, CDR1 SGHTA and CDR2 FQGNSA. The V end lost 0 bases, the J end lost 6 bases, and 6 bases lay between the germline ends.

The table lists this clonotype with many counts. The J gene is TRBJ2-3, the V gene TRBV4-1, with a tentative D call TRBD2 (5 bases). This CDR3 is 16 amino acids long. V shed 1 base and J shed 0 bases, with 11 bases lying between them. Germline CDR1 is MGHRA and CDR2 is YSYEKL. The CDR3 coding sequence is TGCGCCAGCAGCCAAGGCGTGGGAGTGAGCACAGATACGCAGTATTTT. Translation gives CASSQGVGVSTDTQYF.

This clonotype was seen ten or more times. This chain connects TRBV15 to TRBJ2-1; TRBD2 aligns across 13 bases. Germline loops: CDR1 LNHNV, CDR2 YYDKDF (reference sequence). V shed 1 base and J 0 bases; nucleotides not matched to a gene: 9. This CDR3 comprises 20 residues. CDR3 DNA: TGTGCCACCAGCAGAGGCGGGACTAGCGGGGCCCACCGCTCCTACAATGAGCAGTTCTTC. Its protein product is CATSRGGTSGAHRSYNEQFF. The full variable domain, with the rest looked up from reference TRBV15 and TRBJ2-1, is DAMVIQNPRYQVTQFGKPVTLSCSQTLNHNVMYWYQQKSSQAPKLLFHYYDKDFNNEADTPDNFQSRRPNTSFCFLDIRSPGLGDTAMYLCATSRGGTSGAHRSYNEQFFGPGTRLTVL.

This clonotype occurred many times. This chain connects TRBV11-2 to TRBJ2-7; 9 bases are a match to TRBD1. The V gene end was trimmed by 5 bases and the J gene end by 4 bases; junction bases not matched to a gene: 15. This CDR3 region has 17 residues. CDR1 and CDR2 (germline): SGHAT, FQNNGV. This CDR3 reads CASSPNWGTGQSYEQYF. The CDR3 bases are TGTGCCAGCAGCCCCAACTGGGGGACAGGGCAGTCTTACGAGCAGTACTTC.

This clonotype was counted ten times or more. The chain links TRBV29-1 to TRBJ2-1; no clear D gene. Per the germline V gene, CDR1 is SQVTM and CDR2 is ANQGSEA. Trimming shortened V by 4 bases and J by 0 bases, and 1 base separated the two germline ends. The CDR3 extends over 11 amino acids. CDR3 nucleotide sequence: TGCAGCGTTGGCTCCTACAATGAGCAGTTCTTC. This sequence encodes CSVGSYNEQFF.